These 19 T cell receptor beta chains came from one sample sequenced in a study of vaccination and CD4 T cells after COVID-19 (dated by TCRdb to about 2022). Library preparation was by PCR. Sequencing instrument: Illumina iSeq 100. DNA from cultured CD4+ T cells was subjected to TCR sequencing with the Oncomine TCR Beta short-read assay at the Johns Hopkins FTIC core. TCRdb handled the public reads itself, with Q25 trimming in fastp and clone calling in MiXCR, and kept productive beta chains. CDR3 protein sequences are deduplicated, and each keeps its most common genes and DNA. The sample yields 20,000 to 30,000 distinct CDR3 sequences; around 42% were counted once. The top ten clones comprise about 4% of the sample. The time point label, read with the paper, signifies: late sampling 161 to 241 days after vaccination in a few convalescent patients. Sample treatment or condition, as interpreted from the label and publication: roughly 11-day PBMC culture with coronavirus spike peptide pools or control peptides (ViraFEST assay).

The antigens these receptors bind are not known. The input for sequencing was CD4+ T cells from blood, cultured in vitro, taken about 7 months after SARS-CoV-2 vaccination. These receptors all stem from a human donor who had recovered from COVID-19.

The CDR3 DNA reads TGTGCCATCACTCCCCGACTCACAGGGGGCTCAAGCTCCTACGAGCAGTACTTC. Translated, it gives CAITPRLTGGSSSYEQYF. The genes are TRBV10-3 and TRBJ2-7, with 9 nucleotides matching TRBD1. The CDR3 loop spans 18 amino acids. Germline V gives CDR1 ENHRY, CDR2 SYGVKD. With V trimmed by 7 bases and J by 0 bases, 16 bases remained unmatched.

The chain employs TRBV5-1 and TRBJ2-5, with D perhaps assigned TRBD1 or TRBD2 (6 bases each). Trimming took off 4 bases at V and 3 bases at J, with 7 bases between the two ends. This CDR3 spans 12 amino acids. CDR1 is SGHRS, CDR2 YFSETQ, per germline. CDR3 amino acids: CASSRGEETQYF. The DNA for the CDR3 is TGCGCCAGCAGCAGGGGGGAAGAGACCCAGTACTTC.

The V and J genes are TRBV28 and TRBJ2-3, with D perhaps matching TRBD1 (5 bases). V lost 5 bases and J 5 bases, leaving 5 bases between the germline ends. Germline values: CDR1 MDHEN, CDR2 SYDVKM. The length of the CDR3 is 11 residues. CDR3 bases: TGTGCCAGCAGTCAGGGAGATACGCAGTATTTT. Translation: CASSQGDTQYF.

V and J are TRBV28 and TRBJ2-3, with TRBD2 identical over 11 bases. The junction had 9 bases not matched to a gene; V was cut back by 5 bases and J by 2 bases. Germline-derived CDR1 and CDR2 are MDHEN and SYDVKM. The CDR3 spans 17 residues. The chain's CDR3 is CASSHGGTSGLTDTQYF. The DNA for the CDR3 is TGTGCCAGCAGTCACGGAGGGACTAGCGGACTCACAGATACGCAGTATTTT.

The V and J genes are TRBV6-5 and TRBJ2-1; 9 bases match TRBD1. The CDR3 sequence is 16 residues long. The germline V gene encodes CDR1 MNHEY and CDR2 SVGAGI. Losses at the gene ends were 2 bases for V and 6 bases for J; bases not matched to a gene: 8. CDR3 protein: CASSYRGQGLLNEQFF. In DNA form, the CDR3 reads TGTGCCAGCAGTTACCGGGGACAGGGCCTACTCAATGAGCAGTTCTTC.

This clonotype has a handful of counts. The chain links TRBV7-9 to TRBJ2-5; D might be TRBD2 (5 bases). Germline loops: CDR1 SEHNR, CDR2 FQNEAQ (reference sequence). Between the trimmed V and J ends, which lost 3 bases and 0 bases, there was a span of 11 bases. CDR3 length equals 15 residues. The CDR3 region is CASSFSAEYQETQYF. The CDR3 DNA is TGTGCCAGCAGCTTTTCAGCGGAGTACCAAGAGACCCAGTACTTC. The variable domain in full, completed from reference TRBV7-9 and TRBJ2-5, reads DTGVSQNPRHKITKRGQNVTFRCDPISEHNRLYWYRQTLGQGPEFLTYFQNEAQLEKSRLLSDRFSAERPKGSFSTLEIQRTEQGDSAMYLCASSFSAEYQETQYFGPGTRLLVL.

This clonotype appeared a few times. The chain joins TRBV15 to TRBJ2-7; D may correspond to TRBD1 or TRBD2 (5 bases each). The germline V gene has CDR1 LNHNV and CDR2 YYDKDF (reference sequence). The CDR3 runs 15 residues. V lost 0 bases, J lost 3 bases, and 12 bases lay in between. DNA of the CDR3: TGTGCCACCAGCAGAGACAGGGACCAAGTCTACGAGCAGTACTTC. Translation gives CATSRDRDQVYEQYF.

V is TRBV25-1 and J is TRBJ2-3, with D perhaps matching TRBD1 or TRBD2 (5 bases each). The CDR3 consists of 13 residues. The germline gives CDR1 MGHDK, CDR2 SYGVNS. The V and J ends lost 6 bases and 2 bases respectively, with 9 bases between them. The CDR3 here is CASRTGATDTQYF. The CDR3 coding sequence is TGTGCCAGCAGGACCGGGGCCACAGATACGCAGTATTTT.

This chain links TRBV6-2 or TRBV6-3 with TRBJ1-5; 7 bases match TRBD1. The J segment lost 3 bases and the V segment lost 10 bases, leaving 9 bases of the junction unmatched. The V gene's germline CDR1 is MNHEY and CDR2 SVGEGT. The CDR3 totals 14 residues. The CDR3 reads CATSLRGHNQPQHF. The CDR3 bases are TGTGCCACCTCCCTAAGGGGGCACAATCAGCCCCAGCATTTT.

This clonotype was counted only a few times. The chain has TRBV28 and TRBJ2-6; 7 bases match TRBD1. The CDR3 length is 16 residues. Germline V gene sequence: CDR1 MDHEN, CDR2 SYDVKM. Trimming removed 11 bases from V and 2 bases from J; junction bases left unmatched: 12. The CDR3 region is CACSGTAPAGANVLTF. CDR3 coding DNA: TGTGCCTGTTCCGGGACAGCCCCAGCTGGGGCCAACGTCCTGACTTTC.

This clonotype showed up just once. The gene calls are TRBV5-8 and TRBJ2-7; no firm D call. The CDR3 contains 15 residues. Between the trimmed V and J ends, which lost 4 bases and 4 bases, there was a span of 18 bases. From germline, CDR1 is SGHTS and CDR2 YDEGEE. CDR3 residues: CASSQVVVGSYEQYF. In DNA form, the CDR3 reads TGTGCCAGCAGCCAAGTGGTGGTGGGTTCTTACGAGCAGTACTTC. The full variable domain, completed using reference TRBV5-8 and TRBJ2-7, is EAGVTQSPTHLIKTRGQQATLRCSPISGHTSVYWYQQALGLGLQFLLWYDEGEERNRGNFPPRFSGRQFPNYSSELNVNALELEDSALYLCASSQVVVGSYEQYFGPGTRLTVT.

The chain carries TRBV24-1 and TRBJ1-2; no clear D. The length of the CDR3 is 14 residues. Germline values: CDR1 KGHDR, CDR2 SFDVKD. Trimming shortened V by 3 bases and J by 2 bases, and 9 bases separated the two germline ends. The chain's CDR3 is CATSDPRENYGYTF. The CDR3 bases are TGTGCCACCAGTGATCCCCGCGAGAACTATGGCTACACCTTC.

The CDR3 loop reads CASSGTTKGAEQYF. The CDR3 DNA is TGTGCCAGCAGTGGGACTACTAAAGGTGCCGAGCAGTACTTC. The gene calls are TRBV6-1 and TRBJ2-7; possible D gene TRBD2, 6 bases. V lost 4 bases, J lost 6 bases, and 16 bases lay in between. The CDR3 is 14 residues long. The V gene's germline CDR1 is MNHNS and CDR2 SASEGT.

The V gene is TRBV28, the J gene TRBJ2-5, with 7 bases aligning to TRBD2. The CDR3 covers 13 residues. The V gene end was trimmed by 6 bases and the J gene end by 4 bases; junction bases not matched to a gene: 5. Germline V gene lookup returns CDR1 MDHEN and CDR2 SYDVKM. The CDR3 region has the DNA TGTGCCAGCAGGAAGACTAGCAGAGAGACCCAGTACTTC. Its translation: CASRKTSRETQYF.

The J gene is TRBJ2-1, the V gene TRBV5-1, with TRBD1 matching 7 bases. Trimming at V came to 3 bases and at J to 9 bases, leaving 15 bases not matched to a gene. Germline V gives CDR1 SGHRS, CDR2 YFSETQ. CDR3 size: 16 residues. The CDR3: CASSSGAPGQRSEQFF. CDR3 sequence (DNA): TGCGCCAGCAGCTCGGGCGCACCGGGACAGAGAAGTGAGCAGTTCTTC.

The V call is TRBV20-1, the J call TRBJ2-3; D unclear. Germline V gives CDR1 DFQATT, CDR2 SNEGSKA (reference sequence). Trimming pared 1 base from V and 4 bases from J, leaving 12 bases between. There are 14 residues in the CDR3. DNA for the CDR3: TGCAGTGCTAGAGTGGCCCAGGAAGCAGATACGCAGTATTTT. Protein product: CSARVAQEADTQYF.

This clonotype has just one count. This chain connects TRBV5-1 to TRBJ2-1; 7 positions match TRBD2. The V and J ends lost 3 bases and 0 bases, in that order; junction bases with no gene match: 3. Germline CDR1 and CDR2: SGHRS and YFSETQ. This CDR3 comprises 15 residues. The CDR3: CASSWGGSSYNEQFF. CDR3 nucleotide sequence: TGCGCCAGCAGCTGGGGGGGAAGCTCCTACAATGAGCAGTTCTTC.

The genes are TRBV20-1 and TRBJ2-7; no firm D call. The CDR3 has 13 amino acids. The V gene lost 1 base and the J gene lost 0 bases, with 7 bases spanning the gap. Germline V CDR1 and CDR2: DFQATT, SNEGSKA (reference sequence). CDR3 in amino acids: CSARVRGSYEQYF. The CDR3 bases are TGCAGTGCTAGAGTGCGCGGCTCCTACGAGCAGTACTTC.

The chain uses TRBV28 and TRBJ2-7; D is possibly TRBD2 (6 bases). Germline-derived CDR1 and CDR2 are MDHEN and SYDVKM. This CDR3 has 15 residues. The ends were cut back, 2 bases at V and 0 bases at J, with 11 bases in the middle. CDR3: CASSLGTLSSYEQYF. As DNA, the CDR3 is TGTGCCAGCAGTTTAGGGACTTTGAGCTCCTACGAGCAGTACTTC.